A selection of T cell receptor beta chains follows, all from one sample in a study of blood T cell repertoires in COVID-19. The table came from immunoSEQ multiplex PCR; TCRdb's copy has only in-frame clones and leaves some out. Among roughly 180,000 clones listed, roughly four fifths were seen once. The sequenced material came from peripheral blood. All receptors come from a woman in her twenties or thirties with acute or convalescent COVID-19. Both conserved end residues are part of each CDR3. The D gene is left open where the match is weak. Size is omitted from some rows. Given values are once, few, many or a class for expanded clones.

j_call v_call clone_size d_call cdr3_aa cdr3_nt
TRBJ2-3 TRBV7-2 . TRBD1 CASSLGGSGGNTQYF TGTGCCAGCAGCTTAGGGGGGTCAGGGGGAAATACGCAGTATTTT
TRBJ2-4 TRBV19 . TRBD2 CASSQLANIQYF TGTGCCAGTAGCCAACTAGCGAACATTCAGTACTTC
TRBJ1-2 TRBV13 . TRBD1 CASSPPPGTGLNGYTF TGTGCCAGCAGCCCGCCGCCCGGGACAGGGTTGAATGGCTACACCTTC
TRBJ2-1 TRBV28 . . CASSLREQFF TGTGCCAGCAGTTTGCGTGAGCAGTTCTTC
TRBJ1-5 TRBV6-1 many . CASSESGQQNQPQHF TGTGCCAGCAGTGAATCAGGACAACAAAATCAGCCCCAGCATTTT
TRBJ1-2 TRBV7-2 . . CASSLDAGWYGYTF TGTGCCAGCAGCTTAGATGCAGGGTGGTATGGCTACACCTTC
TRBJ2-7 TRBV6-2/TRBV6-3 . TRBD2 CASSQGLAGGSYEQYF TGTGCCAGCAGCCAGGGACTAGCGGGTGGCTCCTACGAGCAGTACTTC
TRBJ1-6 TRBV19 . TRBD1 CASITGTGGRSPLHF TGTGCCAGTATAACCGGGACAGGGGGTAGATCACCCCTCCACTTT
TRBJ1-2 TRBV19 . TRBD1 CASSPNRGANYGYTF TGTGCCAGTAGTCCCAACAGGGGAGCTAACTATGGCTACACCTTC
TRBJ2-2 TRBV4-3 . . CASSQDVGGRATGELFF TGCGCCAGCAGCCAAGATGTGGGGGGGCGCGCCACCGGGGAGCTGTTTTTT
TRBJ2-5 TRBV27 . TRBD2 CASSSRLAGVSETQYF TGTGCCAGCAGCTCCCGACTAGCGGGAGTTTCGGAGACCCAGTACTTC
TRBJ2-3 TRBV9 once . CASSVGRGSTDTQYF TGTGCCAGCAGCGTAGGGCGCGGCAGCACAGATACGCAGTATTTT
TRBJ1-2 TRBV7-2 . TRBD1 CASSLDRFSVYTF TGTGCCAGCAGCTTGGACAGGTTCTCCGTCTACACCTTC
TRBJ1-2 TRBV6-1 . . CASSENNQGGYGYTF TGTGCCAGCAGTGAAAACAACCAAGGCGGCTATGGCTACACCTTC
TRBJ1-2 TRBV9 few . CASSVGGRGKGGYTF TGTGCCAGCAGCGTAGGAGGCAGGGGCAAAGGTGGCTACACCTTC
TRBJ1-6 TRBV7-2 few . CASSRGGSDSPLHF TGTGCCAGCAGCCGCGGGGGGTCCGATTCACCCCTCCACTTT
TRBJ1-2 TRBV7-9 . TRBD1 CASSPTDRERNYGYTF TGTGCCAGCAGCCCTACCGACAGGGAAAGAAACTATGGCTACACCTTC
TRBJ2-1 TRBV18 once TRBD2 CASSPLSGKGNEQFF TGTGCCAGCTCACCTCTTAGCGGGAAGGGGAATGAGCAGTTCTTC
TRBJ1-1 TRBV28 . . CASSPDRLLTEAFF TGTGCCAGCAGCCCCGACAGACTCCTCACTGAAGCTTTCTTT
TRBJ1-1 TRBV29-1 once . CSVDFGGKAFF TGCAGCGTTGATTTCGGGGGGAAAGCTTTCTTT
TRBJ1-2 TRBV30 . . CAWSVSVNYGYTF TGTGCCTGGAGCGTGAGTGTGAACTATGGCTACACCTTC
TRBJ2-1 TRBV11-2 . TRBD2 CASSQRPGLDRYEQFF TGTGCCAGCAGCCAACGCCCGGGACTAGACCGGTATGAGCAGTTCTTC
TRBJ2-7 TRBV7-9 . . CASSLGPEQYF TGTGCCAGCAGCTTGGGGCCCGAGCAGTACTTC
TRBJ2-3 TRBV27 . TRBD1 CASSWGDRGTDTQYF TGTGCCAGCAGTTGGGGGGACAGGGGCACAGATACGCAGTATTTT
TRBJ2-5 TRBV7-9 . TRBD2 CASSFSVAGGKETQYF TGTGCCAGCAGCTTTTCTGTGGCGGGAGGGAAAGAGACCCAGTACTTC
TRBJ1-6 TRBV27 . . CASRAPSSSYNSPLHF TGTGCCAGCAGGGCACCCTCCAGCTCCTATAATTCACCCCTCCACTTT
TRBJ2-3 TRBV5-1 . TRBD2 CASSLDSGIRTDTQYF TGCGCCAGCAGCTTGGATAGCGGGATTCGGACAGATACGCAGTATTTT
TRBJ1-2 TRBV25-1 . TRBD1 CASSEYKGAGYGYTF TGTGCCAGCAGTGAATATAAGGGGGCGGGGTATGGCTACACCTTC
TRBJ2-7 TRBV19 . TRBD1 CASSPMGTGGAYEQYF TGTGCCAGTAGTCCCATGGGGACAGGGGGCGCGTATGAGCAGTACTTC
TRBJ1-1 TRBV5-6 . . CASSLVWAADTEAFF TGTGCCAGCAGCTTGGTATGGGCCGCCGACACTGAAGCTTTCTTT
TRBJ2-7 TRBV28 . TRBD1 CASSLGQGDYYEQYF TGTGCCAGCAGTTTGGGACAGGGGGACTACTACGAGCAGTACTTC
TRBJ2-5 TRBV6-6 . . CASSYKRALQETQYF TGTGCCAGCAGTTATAAGAGGGCTCTACAAGAGACCCAGTACTTC
TRBJ1-1 TRBV28 . . CASSLAREAATEAFF TGTGCCAGCAGTTTAGCCCGGGAGGCAGCCACTGAAGCTTTCTTT
TRBJ1-3 TRBV2 few . CASSELGGVSGNTIYF TGTGCCAGCAGTGAATTAGGGGGTGTCTCTGGAAACACCATATATTTT
TRBJ2-1 TRBV7-2 . TRBD2 CASSPQAGGNEQFF TGTGCCAGCAGCCCTCAGGCGGGAGGGAATGAGCAGTTCTTC
TRBJ1-5 TRBV19 . . CASSISGLENKPQHF TGTGCCAGTAGTATATCGGGTCTCGAGAATAAGCCCCAGCATTTT
TRBJ1-2 TRBV27 . TRBD1 CASGGQGTPNYGYTF TGTGCCAGCGGGGGACAGGGAACCCCTAACTATGGCTACACCTTC
TRBJ2-7 TRBV27 . TRBD1 CASSLRTGTGVNEQYF TGTGCCAGCAGCCTACGGACCGGGACAGGGGTCAACGAGCAGTACTTC
TRBJ1-2 TRBV13 . . CASSPQVFYGYTF TGTGCCAGCAGCCCACAGGTCTTCTATGGCTACACCTTC
TRBJ1-4 TRBV5-6 . . CASSLIRSTNEKLFF TGTGCCAGCAGCTTGATCAGGTCGACTAATGAAAAACTGTTTTTT
TRBJ1-2 TRBV5-8 . TRBD1 CASSFFGQGDGYTF TGTGCCAGCAGCTTCTTTGGCCAGGGGGATGGCTACACCTTC
TRBJ1-2 TRBV9 once . CASSVGDFPDPNYGYTF TGTGCCAGCAGCGTAGGGGACTTCCCGGATCCTAACTATGGCTACACCTTC
TRBJ2-5 TRBV3-1/TRBV3-2 few TRBD2 CASSPVGLAERTWMTQYF TGTGCCAGCAGCCCAGTGGGACTAGCGGAACGAACATGGATGACCCAGTACTTC
TRBJ1-4 TRBV5-1 once TRBD1 CASSPRRAGGLNEKLFF TGCGCCAGCAGCCCCCGTCGGGCAGGGGGCCTGAATGAAAAACTGTTTTTT
TRBJ1-1 TRBV11-3 . . CASSSGTSTEAFF TGTGCCAGCAGCTCCGGGACAAGCACTGAAGCTTTCTTT
TRBJ2-3 TRBV7-2 few TRBD2 CASSQRLPSGVDTQYF TGTGCCAGCAGCCAAAGGCTCCCTAGCGGGGTAGATACGCAGTATTTT
TRBJ2-2 TRBV7-2 . . CASSLDWSGELFF TGTGCCAGCAGCTTAGACTGGTCTGGGGAGCTGTTTTTT
TRBJ2-3 TRBV6-4 few TRBD1 CASSRTGGTDTQYF TGTGCCAGCAGTCGGACAGGGGGCACAGATACGCAGTATTTT
TRBJ2-5 TRBV5-1 . . CASSGTSLETQYF TGCGCCAGCAGCGGTACTAGCTTAGAGACCCAGTACTTC
TRBJ1-3 TRBV6-6 . . CASSPGRGVELNTIYF TGTGCCAGCAGTCCCGGGCGGGGAGTTGAGTTAAACACCATATATTTT
TRBJ1-2 TRBV28 . . CASSLTGLNYGYTF TGTGCCAGCAGTTTAACAGGCCTTAACTATGGCTACACCTTC
TRBJ1-3 TRBV29-1 . TRBD1 CSVVDRGSGNTIYF TGCAGCGTTGTAGACAGGGGCTCTGGAAACACCATATATTTT
TRBJ2-1 TRBV29-1 . TRBD2 CSVGPMGLAGVISYEQFF TGCAGCGTTGGCCCCATGGGGCTAGCGGGAGTCATTTCCTATGAGCAGTTCTTC
TRBJ1-1 TRBV18 . . CASSPSPGYTEAFF TGTGCCAGCTCACCGAGTCCCGGGTACACTGAAGCTTTCTTT
TRBJ2-1 TRBV9 . . CASSVASGLRNSEQFF TGTGCCAGCAGCGTAGCCTCAGGACTAAGGAATAGTGAGCAGTTCTTC
TRBJ2-7 TRBV5-1 once TRBD2 CASSLVVGLAGGPFEQYF TGCGCCAGCAGCTTGGTAGTCGGGCTAGCGGGGGGGCCGTTCGAGCAGTACTTC